This T cell receptor (beta chain) emerged from a study of identical twins. The CDR3 is 17 amino acids. Germline V CDR1 and CDR2: SEHNR, FQNEAQ (reference sequence). Unmatched junction bases numbered 7, after V lost 5 bases and J lost 0 bases. A universal primer site was incorporated via template switching, and the cDNA contained unique molecular identifiers. TCRdb called the 5' RACE reads again in MiXCR, with one record for every CDR3 protein. Of 500,000 to 600,000 distinct CDR3 sequences in the sample, under 25% were seen once. Healthy Caucasians made up all donors. This clonotype was seen only a few times. A further study also used this sample, focusing on T cells expressing NK-cell markers. That work adds: One of eight sequenced donors was HCMV-seronegative; the other seven were seropositive. Of the CD8+ T cells in 5 to 7 donors, roughly 1.0-7.5% belonged to dominant NKG2C+ clonotypes.

The chain carries TRBV7-9 and TRBJ2-6; 7 nucleotides agree with TRBD1. The material sequenced was CD4+ T cells sorted from blood. This TCR was recovered from a woman aged 18-29 years in good health. The CDR3 region has the DNA TGTGCCAGCAGCGAGGGGGACAGAGCCTCTGGGGCCAACGTCCTGACTTTC. This codes for CASSEGDRASGANVLTF.